This entry describes one T cell receptor beta chain. What it recognizes is unknown. The sample comes from a study of beta chain features in type 1 diabetes. Findings and caveats of the study: For Type 1 diabetes patients, all four CD4+ subsets carried TCRB CDR3s that were moderately but significantly shorter. Whether TCRB rearrangement is influenced by HLA type went unresolved here.

The authors reverse transcribed all of the isolated RNA, so sequencing captured expressed TCRB transcripts. The protocol was immunoSEQ multiplex PCR, while the TCRdb copy is restricted to in-frame clones and leaves out a portion. The sample carries about 170,000 clones, roughly 8% recorded once. Blood was drawn once from each donor into heparinised tubes. The draws averaged roughly 120 mL. Cell sorting via CD45RO/CCR7/CD25/CD127/CD95/CD27 was performed to obtain CD4+ naive, central memory, regulatory and stem cell-like memory cells. Germline assignment: CDR1 MGHDK and CDR2 SYGVNS. J lost 5 bases, V lost 2 bases, and 4 bases had no gene match. CDR3 length equals 14 residues.

The clonotype was recovered from a man aged 18 to 29 with type 1 diabetes. The sequencing sample was made of central memory CD4+ T cells from blood. This chain joins TRBV25-1 and TRBJ2-7, with 9 nucleotides matching TRBD1. The CDR3 here is CASSEPGQGNEQYF. The CDR3 DNA sequence: TGTGCCAGCAGTGAACCGGGACAGGGAAACGAGCAGTACTTC.